This TCR beta chain was sequenced in a study of T cells in Graves' hyperthyroidism and ophthalmopathy. TCR beta CDR3 regions were amplified from RNA. HTBI primers drove first-round RT-PCR of the TCR CDR3. TCRdb analysed the multiplex PCR reads with MiXCR anew, one entry per CDR3 protein. The sample includes roughly 840,000 distinct CDR3 sequences, about 38% of them seen just once. Findings and limits, study-wide: Separation of ophthalmopathy from stable hyperthyroidism was achieved by a 13 V-J model. Ophthalmopathy was predicted by the model a median of about six months ahead of onset.

At least ten counts were recorded for this clonotype. The antigen remains undetermined. Germline CDR1 reads SEHNR; CDR2 reads FQNEAQ (reference sequence). This CDR3 spans 13 amino acids. Trimming took 5 bases from V and 4 from J, leaving 11 bases between them. The specimen was blood. This receptor was identified in a man between 18 and 29 years old with Graves' hyperthyroidism. This chain links TRBV7-9 with TRBJ1-2, with a possible D match to TRBD1 (5 bases). The CDR3 is CASSPLGGYGYTF. The CDR3 nucleotides read TGTGCCAGCAGCCCTTTGGGGGGCTATGGCTACACCTTC.